This is a list of T cell receptor beta chains from one sample in a study of cytomegalovirus exposure and HLA in healthy donors. Some clones are missing from TCRdb's copy, which holds only in-frame ones; the method was immunoSEQ multiplex PCR. The sample has some 67,000 clones, about 95% seen once. The sequenced sample was PBMCs. These receptors all stem from a woman aged 18-29 years in good health and CMV-seronegative. Each CDR3 is given with its conserved first and last residue. D genes are given only for firm matches.

d_gene: TRBD1
v_gene: TRBV14
j_gene: TRBJ1-2
CDR3nt: TGTGCCAGCAGAGACAGGGGGGCCTTCGGCTACACCTTC
CDR3aa: CASRDRGAFGYTF

d_gene: TRBD2
v_gene: TRBV19
j_gene: TRBJ2-2
CDR3nt: TGTGCCAGTAGTCTGACTAGCGGGAGCACCACCGGGGAGCTGTTTTTT
CDR3aa: CASSLTSGSTTGELFF

d_gene: NA
v_gene: TRBV27
j_gene: TRBJ1-1
CDR3nt: TGTGCCAGCAGTTTACATCGGTCAGGGGCAGCTTTCTTT
CDR3aa: CASSLHRSGAAFF

d_gene: TRBD1
v_gene: TRBV19
j_gene: TRBJ2-1
CDR3nt: TGTGCCAGTAGTATAACTTCGGGACAGGAGCAGTTCTTC
CDR3aa: CASSITSGQEQFF

d_gene: NA
v_gene: TRBV6-5
j_gene: TRBJ1-1
CDR3nt: TGTGCCAGCAGTTACTCTGGTCCCTCGGGGAACACTGAAGCTTTCTTT
CDR3aa: CASSYSGPSGNTEAFF

d_gene: NA
v_gene: TRBV4-3
j_gene: TRBJ1-2
CDR3nt: TGCGCCAGCAGCCAAGACACGGGCTATGGCTACACCTTC
CDR3aa: CASSQDTGYGYTF

d_gene: NA
v_gene: TRBV25-1
j_gene: TRBJ2-1
CDR3nt: TGTGCCAGCAGTGAGCAGGGTACATACAATGAGCAGTTCTTC
CDR3aa: CASSEQGTYNEQFF

d_gene: TRBD1
v_gene: TRBV28
j_gene: TRBJ2-1
CDR3nt: TGTGCCAGCAGTTTATCGAGTTCTGGGACAGCCTACAATGAGCAGTTCTTC
CDR3aa: CASSLSSSGTAYNEQFF

d_gene: TRBD1
v_gene: TRBV6-5
j_gene: TRBJ2-7
CDR3nt: TGTGCCAGCAGTTACTCCCGACAGGGAAACCCTTACGAGCAGTACTTC
CDR3aa: CASSYSRQGNPYEQYF

d_gene: TRBD1
v_gene: TRBV18
j_gene: TRBJ2-1
CDR3nt: TGTGCCAGCTCACTTGGGACAGCCAATGAGCAGTTCTTC
CDR3aa: CASSLGTANEQFF

d_gene: NA
v_gene: TRBV7-9
j_gene: TRBJ1-2
CDR3nt: TGTGCCAGCAGCTTAGCAAAGCGTCGGCAGACCCGCATAAACTATGGCTACACCTTC
CDR3aa: CASSLAKRRQTRINYGYTF

d_gene: TRBD2
v_gene: TRBV5-1
j_gene: TRBJ2-5
CDR3nt: TGCGCCAGCAGCTGGGATCTTGGGGGGGGCCAAGAGACCCAGTACTTC
CDR3aa: CASSWDLGGGQETQYF

d_gene: TRBD2
v_gene: TRBV7-9
j_gene: TRBJ2-7
CDR3nt: TGTGCCAGCAGCTTAGAAAGCGGGAGGTTAGCCTACGAGCAGTACTTC
CDR3aa: CASSLESGRLAYEQYF

d_gene: NA
v_gene: TRBV13
j_gene: TRBJ1-1
CDR3nt: TGTGCCAGCAGCTTAGGCCTATTGGGGGGGTCGAACACTGAAGCTTTCTTT
CDR3aa: CASSLGLLGGSNTEAFF